This T cell receptor (beta chain) was identified during a study of control samples from healthy donors and cancer patients. Germline CDR1 is SGHRS and CDR2 is YFSETQ. The CDR3 is made up of 14 amino acids. Trimming shortened V by 0 bases and J by 5 bases, and 9 bases separated the two germline ends. Here immunoSEQ multiplex PCR was the method, and the copy in TCRdb shows in-frame clones only, minus some. The sample yields 85,000 to 110,000 clones, 80% to 90% seen once. The sequencing sample was made of PBMCs. The rearrangement links TRBV5-1 to TRBJ1-5; D is ambiguous. The receptor was derived from a man aged 60-69 years with lung cancer. This CDR3 reads CASSLDKGDQPQHF. The CDR3 region has the DNA TGCGCCAGCAGCTTGGATAAAGGAGATCAGCCCCAGCATTTT.